One sample yielded the 30 T cell receptor beta chains listed below, sequenced in a study of tumor-infiltrating lymphocytes in primary liver carcinoma. From about 530 ng total RNA, TCR beta cDNA was generated with a primer in the constant region. Libraries for TCR beta were built through three nested multiplex PCR rounds, which together made up a slightly modified ARM-PCR procedure. A C-beta reverse primer was combined with TRBV1-TRBV30 forward primers in the first two PCR rounds, and each round had approximately 10 cycles. Each CDR3 protein is one row after TCRdb ran MiXCR on the multiplex PCR reads. The top ten hold 46% of the sample, which has about 26,000 distinct CDR3 sequences, 60% to 85% seen once. DNA and RNA were both co-extracted from approximately 20-30 mg of bulk tissue that had not been sorted. Sample: liver tumor tissue from sampling region 3. Subset reported: tumor region T3, left-lateral pole. Receptors were obtained from a man in his forties or fifties with primary liver carcinoma and hepatitis B virus infection.

As for this clonotype: A junction boundary mismatches the germline segment, possibly from a read error. The rearrangement joins TRBV29-1 to TRBJ2-5; 7 nucleotides align to TRBD1. The CDR3 spans 13 residues. Germline lookup yields CDR1 SQVTM and CDR2 ANQGSEA. The CDR3 DNA reads as TGCGGCGTTCGGGACAGTTCACGGGAGACCCAGTACTTC. Its protein product is CGVRDSSRETQYF.

In the case of this clonotype: No conserved phenylalanine or tryptophan is present at the end of the CDR3, so a read error is the likely explanation. It is unclear where the CDR3 begins or ends on the DNA, so no DNA is shown, and the CDR3 is as TCRdb lists it. This chain joins TRBV10-3 and TRBJ2-2. Germline CDR1 and CDR2: ENHRY and SYGVKD. The CDR3 is made up of 14 amino acids, end residues included. CDR3 protein: CAINGIANTGELFI.

Only a few counts were recorded for this clonotype. Just one base apart from a much larger clone, this may be a read error. J is TRBJ2-5 and V is TRBV11-2; D might be TRBD1 (6 bases). The germline gives CDR1 SGHAT, CDR2 FQNNGV. The CDR3 contains 15 residues. This CDR3 reads CVSSLGAGDRETQYF. In DNA form, the CDR3 reads TGTGTCAGCAGCTTGGGGGCAGGGGACCGTGAGACCCAGTATTTC.

Notes on this clonotype: One junction end disagrees with the germline gene, perhaps due to a read error. The rearrangement links TRBV11-2 to TRBJ2-4; possibly TRBD2 for D (6 bases). The CDR3 covers 18 residues. The germline V gene has CDR1 SGHAT and CDR2 FQNNGV. The CDR3 loop reads CASSPTGTSTVAKNIRYF. The CDR3 coding sequence is TGTGCCAGCAGCCCAACCGGGACTTCCACGGTGGCCAAAAACATTCGGTACTTC.

Concerning this clonotype: At one end the junction does not follow the germline gene, possibly because of a read error. The CDR3 protein is CASSQDLGRRQYF. The CDR3 DNA follows: TGTGCAAGCAGCCAAGATTTGGGCAGGAGGCAGTATTTT. This chain joins TRBV4-2 and TRBJ2-3; D gene uncertain. From germline, CDR1 is LGHNA and CDR2 YNFKEQ. The CDR3 runs 13 residues.

This clonotype was recorded once. One end of the junction is discordant with germline, which a read error may explain. The chain couples TRBV4-1 to TRBJ2-3; 13 bases align to TRBD2. The CDR3 covers 16 residues. Germline V gene data show CDR1 as MGHRA and CDR2 as YSYEKL. This CDR3 is CASNQRLAGGTDTQYF. The CDR3 coding sequence is TGCGCCAGCAACCAACGACTAGCGGGAGGCACAGATACGCAATATTTT.

Sample share makes this clonotype medium-sized. The genes are TRBV6-2 or TRBV6-3 and TRBJ2-3, with 12 bases aligning to TRBD2. Per germline, CDR1 MNHEY and CDR2 SVGEGT. This CDR3 has 18 residues. V was pared by 6 bases and J by 4 bases, with 14 bases of the junction left unmatched. The DNA of the CDR3 is TGTGCCAGCAGCTTCCTCCGACTAGCGGGAGCGGGGGCAGATACGCAGTATTTT. Translating gives CASSFLRLAGAGADTQYF.

To note about this clonotype: One end of the junction fails to match germline, which may point to a read error. This chain links TRBV5-1 with TRBJ2-1, with TRBD2 as a possible D gene (6 bases). The CDR3 has 15 residues. Germline CDR1 SGHRS, CDR2 YFSETQ. The CDR3 loop is CANSLGGSGDNEQFF. In DNA, the CDR3 is TGCGCCAACAGCTTGGGGGGTAGTGGGGACAATGAGCAGTTCTTC. Based on the CDR3 plus reference TRBV5-1 and TRBJ2-1, the full variable domain is KAGVTQTPRYLIKTRGQQVTLSCSPISGHRSVSWYQQTPGQGLQFLFEYFSETQRNKGNFPGRFSGRQFSNSRSEMNVSTLELGDSALYLCANSLGGSGDNEQFFGPGTRLTVL.

The count of this clonotype is one. A much larger clone is a single base away; this may be a read error. This CDR3 reads CANSMYGTGTGELFF. The CDR3 bases are TGTGCCAATAGTATGTACGGGACGGGCACCGGGGAGCTGTTTTTT. The chain recombines TRBV19 with TRBJ2-2; perhaps D is TRBD1 or TRBD2 (5 bases each). The CDR3 spans 15 residues. Germline V gives CDR1 LNHDA, CDR2 SQIVND (reference sequence).

This clonotype was observed a few times. This chain uses TRBV5-1 with TRBJ2-1; the match to TRBD1 covers 10 bases. The CDR3 runs 15 residues. After removal of 10 bases from V and 6 bases from J, the junction contained 13 bases not matched to a gene. Germline CDR1 is SGHRS and CDR2 is YFSETQ. DNA for the CDR3: TGCGCCCGCAACTCGGGACAGGGGCTGGGCAATGAGCAGTTCTTC. Encoded protein: CARNSGQGLGNEQFF.

For this clonotype: An end of the junction does not agree with germline; a read error may underlie this. The CDR3 sequence is CASSSEQHLSRPYEQYF. In nucleotides, the CDR3 is TGTGCCAGCAGCTCGGAGCAACATCTGTCTCGGCCCTACGAGCAATACTTC. V and J are TRBV5-5 and TRBJ2-7; D gene unclear. Germline-derived CDR1 and CDR2 are SGHKS and YYEKEE (reference sequence). The CDR3 runs to 17 residues. The whole variable domain, filled in from reference TRBV5-5 and TRBJ2-7, reads DAGVTQSPTHLIKTRGQQVTLRCSPISGHKSVSWYQQVLGQGPQFIFQYYEKEERGRGNFPDRFSARQFPNYSSELNVNALLLGDSALYLCASSSEQHLSRPYEQYFGPGTRLTVT.

DNA of the CDR3: TGTGCGAGCGGTTTAAGGAATTCACCCCTCCACTTT. It translates to CASGLRNSPLHF. The genes are TRBV12-3 or TRBV12-4 and TRBJ1-6; no clear D. The CDR3 is 12 residues long.

Comment on this clonotype: One end of the junction is discordant with germline, which a read error may explain. This rearrangement joins TRBV11-2 to TRBJ2-7, with TRBD1 identical over 9 bases. Germline V gene sequence: CDR1 SGHAT, CDR2 FQNNGV. This CDR3 region has 16 residues. CDR3 nucleotides: TGTGCCAGTAGCTTCATACAGGGGGCCATGTATAACGAGCAGTACTTC. Translating it yields CASSFIQGAMYNEQYF.

Concerning this clonotype: A read error may account for a junction end that differs from germline. The CDR3 spells CDSSIGVGTQYF. As DNA, the CDR3 is TGTGACAGCTCAATCGGGGTAGGTACGCAGTATTTT. This chain connects TRBV6-1 to TRBJ2-3, with a possible D match to TRBD2 (5 bases). The CDR3 contains 12 residues. Germline lookup yields CDR1 MNHNS and CDR2 SASEGT.

With respect to this clonotype: As the CDR3 is not closed by the conserved phenylalanine or tryptophan, this likely results from a read error. The DNA is omitted, as the CDR3 cannot be located on it reliably, and the CDR3 follows TCRdb's listing. The V gene is TRBV29-1, the J gene TRBJ2-5; the table's D call, TRBD1, has no DNA check behind it. The CDR3 extends over 13 residues, inclusive of both ends. Germline CDR1 is SQVTM and CDR2 is ANQGSEA. The CDR3 reads CSVDEQGMETQHY.

On this clonotype itself: It is likely a read error, because the conserved phenylalanine at the end of the CDR3 is missing. The chain joins TRBV5-1 to TRBJ2-5; 7 bases fit TRBD2. V trimming: 5 bases; J trimming: 1 base; junction bases outside the gene matches: 11. The CDR3 sequence is 16 residues long. Germline loops: CDR1 SGHRS, CDR2 YFSETQ. The CDR3 is CASSMAGRGIQETQYI. The CDR3 nucleotides are TGCGCCAGCAGTATGGCCGGGCGGGGGATCCAAGAGACCCAGTACATC.

About this clonotype: One base away lies a much larger clone, so this may be a sequencing read error. The chain couples TRBV29-1 to TRBJ2-5; 7 nucleotides align to TRBD1. With V trimmed by 1 base and J by 5 bases, 10 bases remained unmatched. Per germline, CDR1 SQVTM and CDR2 ANQGSEA. The CDR3 length is 15 residues. The CDR3 DNA reads as TGCAGCGTTGAAGGCCCGACAGGGTTCATTGAGACCCAGTACTTC. As protein: CSVEGPTGFIETQYF.

For this clonotype: One end of the junction varies from germline; a read error may be responsible. This chain uses TRBV6-2 or TRBV6-3 with TRBJ1-5; D uncertain. Germline assignment: CDR1 MNHEY and CDR2 SVGEGT. This CDR3 region has 15 residues. CDR3 coding DNA: TGTGCCAGTAGTTTGGACGGTTATAGCGATCAGCCCCAGCATTTT. It translates to CASSLDGYSDQPQHF.

The chain combines TRBV6-5 with TRBJ2-1; D tentatively fits TRBD1 or TRBD2 (6 bases each). This CDR3 spans 11 amino acids. Germline V gives CDR1 MNHEY, CDR2 SVGAGI. This CDR3 reads CASLRGDEQFF. As DNA, the CDR3 is TGTGCTTCCCTTAGGGGGGATGAGCAGTTCTTC.

With regard to this clonotype: One junction end does not reproduce the germline sequence, and a read error may be involved. V gene TRBV4-2 combines with J gene TRBJ2-2; weak D call: TRBD2 (5 bases). Per germline, CDR1 LGHNA and CDR2 YNFKEQ. This CDR3 comprises 14 residues. CDR3 bases: TGTGCCAGCAGCATAGTGGGTTACACCGGGGAGCAGTTTTTT. Translation gives CASSIVGYTGEQFF.

The rearrangement links TRBV11-2 to TRBJ2-5; 7 bases fit TRBD1. This CDR3 comprises 14 residues. V lost 8 bases and J lost 8; bases outside the gene matches: 14. Per the germline V gene, CDR1 is SGHAT and CDR2 is FQNNGV. CDR3 sequence reads: CASGPGTVHGTQYF. The CDR3 nucleotides are TGTGCCAGCGGCCCAGGGACAGTGCATGGTACCCAGTACTTC. The entire variable domain, with the rest obtained from reference TRBV11-2 and TRBJ2-5, is as follows: EAGVAQSPRYKIIEKRQSVAFWCNPISGHATLYWYQQILGQGPKLLIQFQNNGVVDDSQLPKDRFSAERLKGVDSTLKIQPAKLEDSAVYLCASGPGTVHGTQYFGPGTRLLVL.

The chain joins TRBV19 to TRBJ2-1; 8 bases are a match to TRBD2. Germline assignment: CDR1 LNHDA and CDR2 SQIVND (reference sequence). Trimming at V came to 3 bases and at J to 4 bases, leaving 11 bases not matched to a gene. The CDR3 totals 17 residues. The CDR3 bases are TGTGCCAGTAGTATGGTCGTTGGAGCGGGAGTGTACAATGAGCAGTTCTTC. Encoded protein: CASSMVVGAGVYNEQFF. Full variable domain (remainder filled in from reference TRBV19 and TRBJ2-1): DGGITQSPKYLFRKEGQNVTLSCEQNLNHDAMYWYRQDPGQGLRLIYYSQIVNDFQKGDIAEGYSVSREKKESFPLTVTSAQKNPTAFYLCASSMVVGAGVYNEQFFGPGTRLTVL.

Concerning this clonotype itself: The conserved phenylalanine or tryptophan is not found at the CDR3 terminus, so this likely reflects a read error. The V and J genes are TRBV4-2 and TRBJ1-6; a weak D match, TRBD1 (5 bases). The CDR3 contains 15 residues. Germline CDR1 LGHNA, CDR2 YNFKEQ. The CDR3 reads CASSQDLEGTSPLHV. The CDR3 DNA sequence: TGTGCCAGCAGTCAAGACCTGGAGGGGACGTCACCCCTCCACGTT.

This clonotype rates as medium-sized. V gene TRBV29-1 combines with J gene TRBJ1-2, with no clear D. Per germline, CDR1 SQVTM and CDR2 ANQGSEA. The CDR3 is made up of 12 amino acids. Trimming shortened V by 5 bases and J by 7 bases, and 14 bases separated the two germline ends. The CDR3 protein is CSVRVNYAGYTF. CDR3 nucleotides: TGCAGCGTTAGAGTCAACTACGCTGGCTACACCTTC. Based on the CDR3 plus reference TRBV29-1 and TRBJ1-2, the full variable domain is SAVISQKPSRDICQRGTSLTIQCQVDSQVTMMFWYRQQPGQSLTLIATANQGSEATYESGFVIDKFPISRPNLTFSTLTVSNMSPEDSSIYLCSVRVNYAGYTFGSGTRLTVV.

This clonotype showed up many times. The chain combines TRBV10-2 with TRBJ1-2; D may be TRBD1 (5 bases). The germline V gene has CDR1 WSHSY and CDR2 SAAADI. The CDR3 is made up of 21 amino acids. V gave up 2 bases and J gave up 5 bases, with 33 bases separating them. CDR3 nucleotide sequence: TGCGCCAGCAGTGAGGGCTTAGTGTCGGGGGGTAGCCGAAGATTGGGTTATGGCTACACCTTC. Amino acid sequence: CASSEGLVSGGSRRLGYGYTF.

As to this clonotype: No conserved phenylalanine or tryptophan ends this CDR3, so it is likely a read error. The chain links TRBV4-2 to TRBJ2-2; tentative D call: TRBD2 (5 bases). The CDR3 has 18 residues. CDR1 is LGHNA, CDR2 YNFKEQ, per germline. CDR3 region: CASSQQRFSQVNTGELFL. CDR3 nucleotide sequence: TGTGCCAGCAGCCAGCAGCGATTCAGTCAGGTGAACACCGGGGAACTGTTTCTT.

With respect to this clonotype: The CDR3 carries no conserved terminal phenylalanine or tryptophan, so it likely arises from a read error. The chain employs TRBV6-6 and TRBJ2-1; TRBD2 matches 10 bases. The length of the CDR3 is 16 residues. The V gene end was trimmed by 0 bases and the J gene end by 9 bases; junction bases not matched to a gene: 8. Looked up from germline, CDR1 is MNHNY and CDR2 is SVGAGI (reference sequence). DNA for the CDR3: TGTGCCAGCAGTTACTCCACTAGCGGGATAGCGAGTGAGCAGTTCATC. This translates into CASSYSTSGIASEQFI.

On this clonotype itself: This may be a read error: a much more frequent sequence differs by one nucleotide. V is TRBV18 and J is TRBJ2-3; tentative D call: TRBD1 (7 bases). Deletions cut 1 base from V and 2 bases from J, with 16 bases between. The CDR3 is made up of 17 amino acids. The germline V gene has CDR1 KGHSH and CDR2 LQKENI. Here the CDR3 reads CASSPQSRGASTDTQYF. The CDR3 region has the DNA TGTGCCAGCTCACCACAAAGCAGGGGGGCATCCACAGATACGCAGTATTTT. The full variable domain, rest sourced from reference TRBV18 and TRBJ2-3, is NAGVMQNPRHLVRRRGQEARLRCSPMKGHSHVYWYRQLPEEGLKFMVYLQKENIIDESGMPKERFSAEFPKEGPSILRIQQVVRGDSAAYFCASSPQSRGASTDTQYFGPGTRLTVL.

V is TRBV6-1 and J is TRBJ2-1, with 11 positions matching TRBD1. The V gene end was trimmed by 6 bases and the J gene end by 12 bases; junction bases not matched to a gene: 13. This CDR3 comprises 15 residues. CDR1 and CDR2 from the germline V gene are MNHNS and SASEGT. The CDR3 here is CASRVGTGGYDAQFF. The CDR3, as DNA: TGTGCCAGCAGAGTCGGGACAGGGGGGTACGACGCGCAGTTCTTC.

As to this clonotype: It may be a read error: a sequence one base away is much more abundant. The chain has TRBV5-1 and TRBJ2-2; possible D gene TRBD1, 6 bases. The CDR3 contains 12 residues. V was shortened by 4 bases and J by 9 bases, with 10 bases between the two germline ends. Germline V gives CDR1 SGHRS, CDR2 YFSETQ. Written as DNA, the CDR3 is TGCGCCAGCAGCAAACGGGACAGGGAGCTGTTTTTT. It translates to CASSKRDRELFF.